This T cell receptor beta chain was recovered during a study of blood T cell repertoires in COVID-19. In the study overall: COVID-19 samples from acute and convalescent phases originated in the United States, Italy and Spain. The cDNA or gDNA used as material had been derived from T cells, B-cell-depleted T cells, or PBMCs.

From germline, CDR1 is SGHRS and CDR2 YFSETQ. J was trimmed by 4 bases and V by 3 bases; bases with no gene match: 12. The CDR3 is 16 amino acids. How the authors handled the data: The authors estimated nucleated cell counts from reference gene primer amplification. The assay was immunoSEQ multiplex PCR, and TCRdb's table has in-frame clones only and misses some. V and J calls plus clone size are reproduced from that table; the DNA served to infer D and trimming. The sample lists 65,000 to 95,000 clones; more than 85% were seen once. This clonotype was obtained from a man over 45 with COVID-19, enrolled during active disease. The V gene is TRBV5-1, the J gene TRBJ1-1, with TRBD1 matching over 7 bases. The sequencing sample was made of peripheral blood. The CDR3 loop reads CASSSRQGSRSTEAFF. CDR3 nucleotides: TGCGCCAGCAGCTCCCGACAGGGTAGCAGGAGCACTGAAGCTTTCTTT.